Listed below are T cell receptor beta chains from one sample, sequenced in a study of graft-versus-host responses after intestinal transplantation. Measured with immunoSEQ multiplex PCR; TCRdb has only the in-frame clones, and not every one. Of some 76,000 clones in the sample, around 87% are singletons; the top ten hold around 7.8%. Which antigens these TCRs recognize remains unknown. This material consisted of unstimulated CD8+ T cells sorted from spleen or lymph node cells, taken before transplant. All receptors come from a human donor who was the organ donor for an intestinal transplant. Both conserved end residues are trimmed from each CDR3. A D gene is named only where the DNA matches it firmly.

.	TRBV10-3	TRBJ1-2	AAWRSGVYGYT
.	TRBV7-9	TRBJ1-4	ASISSWTNEKLF
.	TRBV18	TRBJ1-1	ASSPSGAWAF
TRBD1	TRBV4-1	TRBJ1-2	ASSQDRGPGFGYT
.	TRBV28	TRBJ2-7	ASSTPGTYYEQY
TRBD2	TRBV9	TRBJ2-1	ASSVSRDYERLRQF
TRBD1	TRBV6-5	TRBJ2-2	ASSADRADSGELF
.	TRBV7-6	TRBJ1-3	ASSRDSGNTIY
.	TRBV9	TRBJ1-3	ASSVGGDVGNTIY
TRBD1	TRBV5-1	TRBJ1-2	ASSLLLWDSGYT
.	TRBV2	TRBJ2-2	ASWGEEATGELF
.	TRBV6-5	TRBJ1-1	ASSDGSAAVEAF
.	TRBV25-1	TRBJ1-3	ASSEYFDPSGSGVTIY
.	TRBV7-3	TRBJ1-2	ASSPGGLRGYT
.	TRBV6-4	TRBJ1-2	ASSEGSGSDGYT
.	TRBV4-2	TRBJ2-7	ASSQGLPAEQY